This TCR beta chain emerged from a study of CD8+CD57+ T cells in acquired aplastic anemia. CDR3 and TCR beta VDJ profiling relied on a genomic DNA template. Using its own MiXCR run on the reads, TCRdb lists one record per CDR3 protein. The table includes 350,000 to 450,000 distinct CDR3 sequences, 60% to 80% detected once. The CDR3 sequence is 14 residues long. The V segment lost 1 base and the J segment 8 bases; nucleotides outside the gene matches: 4. CDR1 is LGHNT, CDR2 FRNRAP, per germline. This TCR was sampled from a human donor in good health, serving as a control. The chain uses TRBV12-5 and TRBJ1-5; TRBD1 matches 8 bases. Sequenced: sorted CD4+, CD8+, or CD8+CD57+ T cells (not recorded which) from PBMCs. The CDR3 nucleotides are TGTGCTAGTGGTTTGGGGACAGGGTGGGAGCCCCAGCATTTT. It encodes CASGLGTGWEPQHF.